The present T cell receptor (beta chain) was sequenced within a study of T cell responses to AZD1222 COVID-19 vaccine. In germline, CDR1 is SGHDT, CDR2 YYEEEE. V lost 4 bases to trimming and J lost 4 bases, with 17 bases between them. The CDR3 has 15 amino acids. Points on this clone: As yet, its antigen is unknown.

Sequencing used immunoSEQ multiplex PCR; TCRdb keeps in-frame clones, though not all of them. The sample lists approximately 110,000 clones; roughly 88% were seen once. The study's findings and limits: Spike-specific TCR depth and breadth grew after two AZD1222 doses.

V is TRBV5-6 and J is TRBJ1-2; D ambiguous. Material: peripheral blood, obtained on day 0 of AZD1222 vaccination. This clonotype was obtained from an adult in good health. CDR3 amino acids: CASSTGSGYTYGYTF. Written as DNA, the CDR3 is TGTGCCAGCAGCACCGGGTCGGGGTATACCTATGGCTACACCTTC.